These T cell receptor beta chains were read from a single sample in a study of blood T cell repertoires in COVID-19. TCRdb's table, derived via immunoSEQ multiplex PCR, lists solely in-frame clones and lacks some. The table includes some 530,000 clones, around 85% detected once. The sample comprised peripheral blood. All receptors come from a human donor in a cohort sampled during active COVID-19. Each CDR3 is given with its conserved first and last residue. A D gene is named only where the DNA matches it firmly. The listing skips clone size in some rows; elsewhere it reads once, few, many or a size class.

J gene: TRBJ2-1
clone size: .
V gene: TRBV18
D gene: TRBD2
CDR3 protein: CASSERETYNEQFF
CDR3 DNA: TGTGCCAGCTCGGAGCGGGAAACTTACAATGAGCAGTTCTTC

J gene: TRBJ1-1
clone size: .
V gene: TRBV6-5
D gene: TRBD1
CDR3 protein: CASRRDRDVWTEAFF
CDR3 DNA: TGTGCCAGCAGACGGGACAGGGATGTTTGGACTGAAGCTTTCTTT

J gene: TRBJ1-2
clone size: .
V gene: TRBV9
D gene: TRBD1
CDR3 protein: CASSVGAGQGNYGYTF
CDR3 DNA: TGTGCCAGCAGCGTAGGAGCGGGACAGGGAAACTATGGCTACACCTTC

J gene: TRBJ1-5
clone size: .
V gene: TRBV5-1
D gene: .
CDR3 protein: CASSFGVGQPQHF
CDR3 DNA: TGCGCCAGCAGCTTCGGAGTTGGTCAGCCCCAGCATTTT

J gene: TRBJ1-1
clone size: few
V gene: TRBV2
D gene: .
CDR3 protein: CASSSSGPTEAFF
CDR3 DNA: TGTGCCAGCAGTTCTTCTGGGCCCACTGAAGCTTTCTTT

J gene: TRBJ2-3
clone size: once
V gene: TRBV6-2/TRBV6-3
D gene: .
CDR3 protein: CASSYSKAGPSTDTQYF
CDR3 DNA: TGTGCCAGCAGTTACTCGAAGGCGGGACCCAGCACAGATACGCAGTATTTT

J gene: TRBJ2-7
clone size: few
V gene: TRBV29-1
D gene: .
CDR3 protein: CSVGPQAIYEQYF
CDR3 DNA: TGCAGCGTTGGACCCCAGGCGATTTACGAGCAGTACTTC

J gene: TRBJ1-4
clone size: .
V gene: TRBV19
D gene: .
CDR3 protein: CASSISPPTGMAGNEKLFF
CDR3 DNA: TGTGCCAGTAGTATAAGCCCTCCCACAGGGATGGCGGGTAATGAAAAACTGTTTTTT

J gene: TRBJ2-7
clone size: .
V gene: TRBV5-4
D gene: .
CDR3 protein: CASSWQADSYEQYF
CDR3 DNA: TGTGCCAGCAGCTGGCAAGCGGACTCCTACGAGCAGTACTTC

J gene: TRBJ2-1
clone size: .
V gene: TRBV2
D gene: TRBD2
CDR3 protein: CASSVALAGLNEQFF
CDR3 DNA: TGTGCCAGCAGTGTGGCGCTAGCGGGCCTCAATGAGCAGTTCTTC

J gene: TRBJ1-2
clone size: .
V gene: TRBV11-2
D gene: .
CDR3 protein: CASSPPGGVDGYTF
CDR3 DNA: TGTGCCAGCAGCCCGCCCGGGGGGGTTGATGGCTACACCTTC

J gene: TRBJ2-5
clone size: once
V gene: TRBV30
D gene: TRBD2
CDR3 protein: CAWSVPGGRAGTQYF
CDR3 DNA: TGTGCCTGGAGTGTACCTGGCGGGAGGGCGGGGACCCAGTACTTC

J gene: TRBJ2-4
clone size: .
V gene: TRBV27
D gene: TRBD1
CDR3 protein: CASSRTGIAKNIQYF
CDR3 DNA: TGTGCCAGCAGTCGGACAGGGATAGCCAAAAACATTCAGTACTTC

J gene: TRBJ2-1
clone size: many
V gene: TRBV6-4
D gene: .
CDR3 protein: CASSARASRYNEQFF
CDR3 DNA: TGTGCCAGCAGTGCTCGGGCTAGCAGGTACAATGAGCAGTTCTTC

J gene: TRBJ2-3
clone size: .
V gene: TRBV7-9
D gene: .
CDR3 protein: CASSLTREAADTQYF
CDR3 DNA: TGTGCCAGCAGCTTAACGCGGGAAGCCGCAGATACGCAGTATTTT

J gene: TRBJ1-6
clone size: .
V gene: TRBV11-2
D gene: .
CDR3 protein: CASSPTRGGNSPLHF
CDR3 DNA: TGTGCCAGCAGCCCCACCAGGGGAGGGAATTCACCCCTCCACTTT

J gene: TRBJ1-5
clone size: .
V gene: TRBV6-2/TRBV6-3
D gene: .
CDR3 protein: CASSPRTDRMSNQPQHF
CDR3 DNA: TGTGCCAGCAGCCCCCGGACAGACCGTATGAGCAATCAGCCCCAGCATTTT

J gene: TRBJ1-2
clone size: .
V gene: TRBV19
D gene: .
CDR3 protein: CASSIQTGLNYGYTF
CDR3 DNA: TGTGCCAGTAGTATACAGACAGGCCTGAACTATGGCTACACCTTC

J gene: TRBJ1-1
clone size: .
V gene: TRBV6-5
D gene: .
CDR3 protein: CASILDSEAFF
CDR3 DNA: TGTGCCAGCATCCTAGATTCTGAAGCTTTCTTT

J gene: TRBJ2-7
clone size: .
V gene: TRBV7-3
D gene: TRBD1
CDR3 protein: CASSLAGGVSYEQYF
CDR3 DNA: TGTGCCAGCAGCTTAGCAGGGGGCGTCTCCTACGAGCAGTACTTC

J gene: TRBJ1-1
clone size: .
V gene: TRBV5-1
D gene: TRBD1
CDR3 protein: CASSLPRGLGNTEAFF
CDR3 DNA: TGCGCCAGCAGCTTACCCAGGGGGCTGGGGAACACTGAAGCTTTCTTT

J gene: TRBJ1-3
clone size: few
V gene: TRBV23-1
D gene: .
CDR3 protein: CASSSDSSGNTIYF
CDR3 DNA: TGCGCCAGCAGTAGCGACAGCTCTGGAAACACCATATATTTT

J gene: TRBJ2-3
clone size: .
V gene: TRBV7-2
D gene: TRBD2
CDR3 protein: CASSLDSAGPARTQYF
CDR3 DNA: TGTGCCAGCAGCTTAGATTCAGCGGGACCAGCACGAACGCAGTATTTT

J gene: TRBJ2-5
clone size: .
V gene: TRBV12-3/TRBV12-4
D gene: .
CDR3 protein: CASSLPGGRTQYF
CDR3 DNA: TGTGCCAGCAGTTTACCTGGAGGGCGGACCCAGTACTTC

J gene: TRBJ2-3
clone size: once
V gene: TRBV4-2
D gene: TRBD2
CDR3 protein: CASSQELAGGTDTQYF
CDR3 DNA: TGTGCCAGCAGCCAAGAGCTTGCGGGAGGAACAGATACGCAGTATTTT